Below are 7 T cell receptor beta chains sequenced from a single sample in a study of CD8 T cells in Susac syndrome. An input of about 0.5 to 1 ug of RNA was subjected to reverse transcription using random hexamers. TCRdb redid the calling of the immunoSEQ multiplex PCR reads with MiXCR, one entry per CDR3 protein. The sample consists of 200,000 to 300,000 distinct CDR3 sequences, less than 96% of them appearing once. Sequencing used CD4+ T cells from PBMCs. The origin of the receptors is a human donor with Susac syndrome.

The V call is TRBV9, the J call TRBJ2-1; D uncertain. There are 15 residues in the CDR3. Trimming cost V 1 base and J 3 bases, with 11 bases left between them. CDR1 and CDR2 (germline): SGDLS, YYNGEE. CDR3 DNA sequence: TGTGCCAGCAGCGTAAGACCAAAGGTCTACAATGAGCAGTTCTTC. This encodes CASSVRPKVYNEQFF. The entire variable domain, with the rest obtained from reference TRBV9 and TRBJ2-1, is as follows: DSGVTQTPKHLITATGQRVTLRCSPRSGDLSVYWYQQSLDQGLQFLIQYYNGEERAKGNILERFSAQQFPDLHSELNLSSLELGDSALYFCASSVRPKVYNEQFFGPGTRLTVL.

The chain combines TRBV5-1 with TRBJ1-1; 8 bases map to TRBD1. The V segment lost 3 bases and the J segment 4 bases; nucleotides outside the gene matches: 8. The CDR3 length is 15 residues. CDR1 SGHRS and CDR2 YFSETQ come from the germline V gene. The CDR3: CASSSPYRGSTEAFF. The CDR3 bases are TGCGCCAGCAGCTCTCCTTACAGGGGGTCCACTGAAGCTTTCTTT.

The rearrangement uses TRBV9 and TRBJ1-2, with unresolved D. Trimming pared 0 bases from V and 12 bases from J, leaving 15 bases between. Per germline, CDR1 SGDLS and CDR2 YYNGEE. There are 13 residues in the CDR3. CDR3 sequence reads: CASSVATAFPNTF. The CDR3 nucleotides are TGTGCCAGCAGCGTAGCTACGGCCTTCCCCAACACCTTC.

This chain connects TRBV11-2 to TRBJ2-7; D not certain. Per the germline V gene, CDR1 is SGHAT and CDR2 is FQNNGV. The CDR3 has 11 residues. Trimming shortened V by 5 bases and J by 6 bases, and 8 bases separated the two germline ends. DNA for the CDR3: TGTGCCAGCAGCGACGTCCGCGAGCAGTACTTC. This translates into CASSDVREQYF.

This rearrangement joins TRBV20-1 to TRBJ1-2; 8 bases line up with TRBD1. CDR3 length equals 14 residues. The germline V gene has CDR1 DFQATT and CDR2 SNEGSKA (reference sequence). The junction had 8 bases not matched to a gene; V was cut back by 0 bases and J by 8 bases. CDR3 coding DNA: TGCAGTGCTAGAGATGCGCAGGGGGCTCGCGGCTACACCTTC. This sequence encodes CSARDAQGARGYTF.

V is TRBV9 and J is TRBJ2-3; 7 bases map to TRBD2. This CDR3 spans 15 amino acids. Trimming removed 4 bases from V and 0 bases from J; junction bases left unmatched: 5. Germline values: CDR1 SGDLS, CDR2 YYNGEE. The CDR3 region is CASSPSGSSTDTQYF. The CDR3 nucleotides read TGTGCCAGCAGCCCTAGCGGCTCCAGCACAGATACGCAGTATTTT.

This clonotype has a handful of counts. This chain joins TRBV12-3 or TRBV12-4 and TRBJ2-7; a possible D gene is TRBD1 (6 bases). The CDR3 spans 13 residues. Trimming took off 3 bases at V and 4 bases at J, with 10 bases between the two ends. The CDR3 sequence is CASSFTQGYEQYF. For the CDR3, the DNA is TGTGCCAGCAGTTTTACGCAGGGGTACGAGCAGTACTTC.